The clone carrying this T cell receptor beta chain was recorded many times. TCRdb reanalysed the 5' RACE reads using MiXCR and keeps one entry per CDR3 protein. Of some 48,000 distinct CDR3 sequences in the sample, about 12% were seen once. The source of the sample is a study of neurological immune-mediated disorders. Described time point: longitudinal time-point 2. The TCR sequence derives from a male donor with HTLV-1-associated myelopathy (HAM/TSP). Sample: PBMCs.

The CDR3 DNA reads as TGTGCCAGCAGGCCCTCGGAGCGGGGGTCCTACGAGCAGTACTTC. It is translated as CASRPSERGSYEQYF. The genes are TRBV6-2 or TRBV6-3 and TRBJ2-7; TRBD2 matches at 8 bases. This CDR3 has 15 amino acids. Germline-derived CDR1 and CDR2 are MNHEY and SVGEGT. V trimming: 6 bases; J trimming: 1 base; junction bases outside the gene matches: 8.